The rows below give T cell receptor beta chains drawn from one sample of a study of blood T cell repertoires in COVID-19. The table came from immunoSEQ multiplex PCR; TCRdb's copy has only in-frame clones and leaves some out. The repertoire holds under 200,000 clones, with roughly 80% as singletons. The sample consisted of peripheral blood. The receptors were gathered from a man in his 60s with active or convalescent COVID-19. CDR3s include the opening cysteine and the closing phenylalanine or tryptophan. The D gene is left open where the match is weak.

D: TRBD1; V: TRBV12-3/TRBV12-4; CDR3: CASSLDRVTEAFF
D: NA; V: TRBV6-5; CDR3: CASIPTDEQYF
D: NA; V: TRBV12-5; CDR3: CASAKGLDTGELFF
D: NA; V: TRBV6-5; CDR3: CASSPTGNNQPQHF
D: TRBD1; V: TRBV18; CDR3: CASSPPGTGVREQYF
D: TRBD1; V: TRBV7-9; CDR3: CASSLASGGDQPQHF
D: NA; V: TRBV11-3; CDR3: CASSPRGMQAEAFF
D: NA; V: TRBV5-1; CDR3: CASQGTSYEQYF
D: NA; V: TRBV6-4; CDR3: CASSDSREASLGEQFF
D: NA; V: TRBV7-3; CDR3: CASSLIVPGGLNTEAFF
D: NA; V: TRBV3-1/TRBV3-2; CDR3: CASSQDPQSSTQYF
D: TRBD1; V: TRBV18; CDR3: CASSPTGDSNQPQHF
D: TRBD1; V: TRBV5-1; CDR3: CASSLTAGGVQEQYF
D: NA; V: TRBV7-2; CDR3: CASSLDRDRSPLHF
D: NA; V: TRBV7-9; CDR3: CASSLGQADTQYF
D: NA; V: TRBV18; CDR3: CASSPDLKETQYF
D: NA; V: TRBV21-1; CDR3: CASNRGLEPQHF
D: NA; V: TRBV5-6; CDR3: CASSLDGFGGTQYF
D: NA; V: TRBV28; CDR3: CASSSDSRGRGFSDTQYF
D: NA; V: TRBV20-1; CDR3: CSAGHNEQFF
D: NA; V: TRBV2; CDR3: CASRPGPMNTEAFF
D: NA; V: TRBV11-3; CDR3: CASSLESLPGLAKNIQYF
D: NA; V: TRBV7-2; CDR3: CASSPIRGAGRGTQYF
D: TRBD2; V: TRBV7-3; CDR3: CASSPTGTSASYEQYF
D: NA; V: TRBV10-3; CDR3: CAISSKNGETQYF
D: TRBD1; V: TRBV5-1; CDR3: CASRSGVGQEQYF
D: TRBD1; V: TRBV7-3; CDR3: CASSVTGPGEQYF
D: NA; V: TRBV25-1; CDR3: CASSGPGNQPQHF
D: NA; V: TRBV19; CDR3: CASSWGRLSNQPQHF
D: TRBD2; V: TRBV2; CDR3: CANLRERGTDTQYF
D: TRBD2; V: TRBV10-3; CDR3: CAIRTSGPRLPRDTQYF
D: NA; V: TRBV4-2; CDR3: CASSKRDTENEKLFF
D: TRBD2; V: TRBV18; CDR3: CASSPRLMPSGSETQYF
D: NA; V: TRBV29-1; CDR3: CSTMIGVGAEAFF
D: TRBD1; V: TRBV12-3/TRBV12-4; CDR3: CASSNRGSGGYTF
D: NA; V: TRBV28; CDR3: CASRRAGLNLGANVLTF
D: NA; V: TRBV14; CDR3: CASIFARTGGRETQYF
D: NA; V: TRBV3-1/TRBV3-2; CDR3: CASSQGGALLNQPQHF
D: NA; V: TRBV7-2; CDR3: CASSLEGALSTQYF
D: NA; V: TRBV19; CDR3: CASSSRAADTQYF
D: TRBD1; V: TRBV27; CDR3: CASSRGQNLLGTQYF
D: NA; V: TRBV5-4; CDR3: CASSLESGSPLHF
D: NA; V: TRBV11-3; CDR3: CASSAERRENTGELFF
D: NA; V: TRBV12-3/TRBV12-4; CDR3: CASSLLFNTEAFF
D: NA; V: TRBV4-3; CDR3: CASSQESSNGELFF
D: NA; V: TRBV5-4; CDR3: CASSLSVFDTVF
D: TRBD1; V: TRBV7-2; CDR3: CASSLRPGQGSFEQYF
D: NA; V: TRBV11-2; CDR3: CASSSPGANVLTF
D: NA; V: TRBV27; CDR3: CASSDLDYPLSEQYF
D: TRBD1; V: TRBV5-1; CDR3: CASSAQTGGQLFSTEAFF
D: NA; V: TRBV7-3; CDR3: CASSLTSGDWGYTF
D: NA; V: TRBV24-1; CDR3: CATSGGGNQPQHF
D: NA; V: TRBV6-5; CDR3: CASSRLLSEGYTF
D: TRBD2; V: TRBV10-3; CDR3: CASEPRLTSGSTDTQYF